This TCR beta chain came from a study of cytomegalovirus exposure and HLA in healthy donors. Study-level points and caveats: In a later analysis, DRB1 alleles had the most associated TCRs; HLA-C alleles the fewest. An Asian-associated ancestry cluster reportedly showed fewer N-insertions than the roughly 670-donor mean in a later analysis. TCR beta chain V- and J-gene trimming was linked, in a later analysis, to a missense variant in DCLRE1C. Specificity of three CMV-associated chains for CMV antigens was verified in vitro.

This CDR3 region has 15 residues. V trimming: 1 base; J trimming: 4 bases; junction bases outside the gene matches: 3. Germline assignment: CDR1 SGHRS and CDR2 YFSETQ. Remarks on this clone: Its antigen is unknown.

It was with 60 Vbeta and 13 Jbeta primers that the PCR ran. Clones were sequenced by immunoSEQ multiplex PCR, and TCRdb holds only the in-frame ones, with some missing. The sample consists of hundreds of thousands of clones, 60% to 80% of them appearing once. The chain joins TRBV5-1 to TRBJ2-2; TRBD2 agrees at 8 bases. This clonotype was obtained from a male donor in good health and CMV-seronegative. The sample was PBMCs. The CDR3 bases are TGCGCCAGCAGCTTGTGGGGGACTAGCACCGGGGAGCTGTTTTTT. Amino acid sequence: CASSLWGTSTGELFF.